The 24 T cell receptor beta chains below all came from one sample that was sequenced in a study of post-analysis software for immune sequencing data. The study's findings and limits: Among four to six TRBV segments more frequent in patients than controls were TRBV5-6, TRBV5-1 and TRBV20-1.

Unique molecular identifiers were carried by the TCR beta cDNA libraries. Via MiXCR, TCRdb re-called the PCR reads, giving one row per CDR3 protein. The repertoire holds 700,000 to 800,000 distinct CDR3 sequences, with roughly 30% as singletons. These receptors lack a known antigen. Sequencing was carried out using blood. These receptors were collected from a girl under 18 with multiple sclerosis.

The sample holds a few counts of this clonotype. V and J are TRBV29-1 and TRBJ2-6; D is ambiguous. V was cut by 6 bases and J by 0 bases, with 15 bases left in between. Germline CDR1 reads SQVTM; CDR2 reads ANQGSEA. The length of the CDR3 is 16 residues. The CDR3 bases are TGCAGCGTGATCGGGCCAACACTCTCTGGGGCCAACGTCCTGACTTTC. Its translation: CSVIGPTLSGANVLTF.

The chain uses TRBV27 and TRBJ2-3; no reliable D call. Germline V gives CDR1 MNHEY, CDR2 SMNVEV (reference sequence). The CDR3 covers 14 residues. V was clipped by 9 bases and J by 3 bases, with 16 bases between them. This CDR3 is CASREASDTDTQYF. CDR3 nucleotides: TGTGCCAGTCGCGAGGCATCGGATACAGATACGCAGTATTTT.

A few counts support this clonotype. The rearrangement links TRBV5-1 to TRBJ2-5, with D maybe TRBD1 (7 bases). Germline CDR1 and CDR2: SGHRS and YFSETQ. This CDR3 is built from 17 residues. Trimming shortened V by 2 bases and J by 7 bases, and 24 bases separated the two germline ends. CDR3 in amino acids: CASSFTAGGQSQGTQYF. The CDR3 DNA sequence: TGCGCCAGCAGCTTCACGGCCGGGGGACAGTCCCAGGGGACCCAGTACTTC.

The rearrangement links TRBV29-1 to TRBJ1-1; TRBD1 matches 7 bases. The CDR3 sequence is 14 residues long. The V segment lost 7 bases and the J segment 5 bases; nucleotides outside the gene matches: 13. Germline values: CDR1 SQVTM, CDR2 ANQGSEA. CDR3 region: CSAVPGGSGTEAFF. In DNA, the CDR3 is TGCAGCGCCGTCCCAGGGGGGAGCGGAACTGAAGCTTTCTTT.

This clonotype was recorded a few times. The junction and the germline gene differ at one end; a read error may be behind it. The chain has TRBV13 and TRBJ2-3; 12 bases agree with TRBD1. CDR1 PRHDT and CDR2 FYEKMQ come from the germline V gene (reference sequence). The CDR3 consists of 16 residues. The CDR3 sequence is CASSLFGTGGTDMQYF. In DNA form, the CDR3 reads TGTGCCAGCAGCTTATTCGGGACAGGGGGCACAGATATGCAGTATTTT. Filled out from reference TRBV13 and TRBJ2-3, the complete variable domain reads AAGVIQSPRHLIKEKRETATLKCYPIPRHDTVYWYQQGPGQDPQFLISFYEKMQSDKGSIPDRFSAQQFSDYHSELNMSSLELGDSALYFCASSLFGTGGTDMQYFGPGTRLTVL.

In its sample, this clonotype was seen many times. V usage is TRBV18 and J usage is TRBJ2-1; 7 nucleotides match TRBD2. Trimming took 3 bases from V and 0 from J; bases not matched to a gene: 8. Per the germline V gene, CDR1 is KGHSH and CDR2 is LQKENI. The CDR3 extends over 17 amino acids. CDR3 in amino acids: CASSPRGGAPSYNEQFF. The CDR3 DNA sequence: TGTGCCAGCTCACCCCGGGGAGGGGCCCCCTCCTACAATGAGCAGTTCTTC.

This clonotype was counted between two and nine times. The V gene is TRBV6-1, the J gene TRBJ2-5, with 9 bases fitting TRBD2. V lost 4 bases, J lost 7 bases, and 4 bases stayed unmatched. This CDR3 is built from 13 residues. CDR1 and CDR2 from the germline V gene are MNHNS and SASEGT. The CDR3 region is CASSAAGGATQYF. The CDR3, as DNA: TGTGCCAGCAGTGCCGCGGGGGGGGCGACCCAGTACTTC.

This rearrangement joins TRBV6-1 to TRBJ2-3, with D possibly being TRBD1 (6 bases). Trimming shortened V by 2 bases and J by 2 bases, and 14 bases separated the two germline ends. The CDR3 has 16 residues. CDR1 is MNHNS and CDR2 is SASEGT in the germline V gene. The CDR3 DNA sequence: TGTGCCAGCAGTGAAATCTCAGGGGCCGACACAGATACGCAGTATTTT. It codes for CASSEISGADTDTQYF.

This clonotype came up many times. J is TRBJ2-5 and V is TRBV24-1; 10 bases map to TRBD2. The junction had 4 bases not matched to a gene; V was cut back by 4 bases and J by 0 bases. This CDR3 has 16 amino acids. CDR1 and CDR2 (germline): KGHDR, SFDVKD. In nucleotides, the CDR3 is TGTGCCACCAGTGACCTTGGACTAGCGGACCAAGAGACCCAGTACTTC. As protein: CATSDLGLADQETQYF.

This chain uses TRBV7-2 with TRBJ2-3; D unresolved. V lost 5 bases, J lost 7 bases, and 10 bases lay in between. The germline CDR1 and CDR2 sequences are SGHTA and FQGNSA. This CDR3 region has 12 residues. The DNA of the CDR3 is TGTGCCAGCAGCGTCTCAGGAAATACGCAGTATTTT. It is translated as CASSVSGNTQYF.

There are a few counts of this clonotype. The chain links TRBV7-6 to TRBJ2-1; 12 nucleotides line up with TRBD2. Trimming took 5 bases from V and 6 from J; bases not matched to a gene: 5. Germline lookup yields CDR1 SGHVS and CDR2 FNYEAQ. This CDR3 has 15 amino acids. The DNA of the CDR3 is TGTGCCAGCAGCCGGCCACTAGCGGGGGGCAATGAGCAGTTCTTC. Its protein is CASSRPLAGGNEQFF.

The chain couples TRBV7-9 to TRBJ1-5; tentatively, D is TRBD1 (6 bases). V lost 7 bases, J lost 6 bases, and 10 bases lay in between. There are 12 residues in the CDR3. Germline V gives CDR1 SEHNR, CDR2 FQNEAQ (reference sequence). The CDR3 protein is CASTGGGQPQHF. CDR3 DNA: TGTGCCAGCACCGGAGGGGGTCAGCCCCAGCATTTT.

DNA of the CDR3: TGTGCCAGCAGCGTAAACCCGGGATACAATGAGCAGTTCTTC. Translation: CASSVNPGYNEQFF. The chain recombines TRBV9 with TRBJ2-1; weak D call: TRBD2 (5 bases). This CDR3 is 14 amino acids long. Per germline, CDR1 SGDLS and CDR2 YYNGEE. V shed 1 base and J shed 4 bases, with 9 bases lying between them.

With regard to this clonotype: A single base separates this from a much larger clone, so it may be a read error. V usage is TRBV7-6 and J usage is TRBJ2-1; D gene unclear. The J call may be in error: the DNA end matches TRBJ2-7 better. Germline V gene data show CDR1 as SGHVS and CDR2 as FNYEAQ. The CDR3 length is 15 residues. CDR3 coding DNA: TGTGCCAGCAGCTTATTTGCGAGCTCCTACAATGAGCAGTACTTC. It encodes CASSLFASSYNEQYF.

This clonotype has a handful of counts. The rearrangement uses TRBV27 and TRBJ2-7; D gene unclear. The germline V gene has CDR1 MNHEY and CDR2 SMNVEV (reference sequence). Trimming took off 2 bases at V and 0 bases at J, with 11 bases between the two ends. CDR3 length equals 15 residues. CDR3 DNA: TGTGCCAGCAGTTTAAGGGCCACGGGCTCCTACGAGCAGTACTTC. The encoded protein is CASSLRATGSYEQYF.

This chain joins TRBV7-8 and TRBJ2-6, with TRBD1 matching over 8 bases. CDR1 is SGHVS and CDR2 is FQNEAQ in the germline V gene. CDR3 size: 18 residues. Unmatched junction bases numbered 8, after V lost 0 bases and J lost 4 bases. The CDR3 nucleotides read TGTGCCAGCAGCTTAGCTTCTACGACAGGGGCCGGGGCCAACGTCCTGACTTTC. As protein: CASSLASTTGAGANVLTF.

The V gene is TRBV7-2, the J gene TRBJ1-1; the D gene is possibly TRBD1 (5 bases). This CDR3 region has 13 residues. V lost 4 bases and J lost 7, with 13 bases in between. Germline lookup yields CDR1 SGHTA and CDR2 FQGNSA. The CDR3 sequence: CASSSMAQVEAFF. The CDR3 DNA sequence: TGTGCCAGCAGCTCGATGGCACAGGTTGAAGCTTTCTTT. Full variable domain (missing parts from reference TRBV7-2 and TRBJ1-1): GAGVSQSPSNKVTEKGKDVELRCDPISGHTALYWYRQSLGQGLEFLIYFQGNSAPDKSGLPSDRFSAERTGGSVSTLTIQRTQQEDSAVYLCASSSMAQVEAFFGQGTRLTVV.

This clonotype was seen more than once but under ten times. The chain recombines TRBV7-2 with TRBJ2-5, with 8 positions matching TRBD1. The CDR3 consists of 13 residues. Germline-derived CDR1 and CDR2 are SGHTA and FQGNSA. V was pared by 5 bases and J by 13 bases, with 12 bases of the junction left unmatched. DNA for the CDR3: TGTGCCAGCAGCCTGACAGGGGTCGCGATTTGGTACTTC. Protein: CASSLTGVAIWYF.

This clonotype was detected only a few times. The V and J genes are TRBV6-6 and TRBJ1-2; TRBD1 might be the D (5 bases). The germline CDR1 and CDR2 sequences are MNHNY and SVGAGI (reference sequence). V shed 6 bases and J shed 3 bases, with 17 bases lying between them. CDR3 length equals 15 residues. The CDR3 is CASSPSGRGDYGYTF. CDR3 nucleotide sequence: TGTGCCAGCAGCCCCTCGGGTCGGGGGGACTATGGCTACACCTTC.

The gene calls are TRBV5-6 and TRBJ2-2; D unresolved. This CDR3 contains 15 residues. V lost 0 bases to trimming and J lost 0 bases, with 6 bases between them. Per the germline V gene, CDR1 is SGHDT and CDR2 is YYEEEE. For the CDR3, the DNA is TGTGCCAGCAGCTTGGTACCCTCGAACACCGGGGAGCTGTTTTTT. This encodes CASSLVPSNTGELFF.

This clonotype was observed a handful of times. A read error may explain this, as a much larger clone is one base away. The chain joins TRBV6-5 to TRBJ2-1, with 8 bases lining up with TRBD2. The CDR3 contains 17 residues. Per germline, CDR1 MNHEY and CDR2 SVGAGI. The CDR3 nucleotides are TGTGCCAACAGTTACTCGAGTGCGGGGGGAATTTACAATGAGCAGTTCTTC. Its translation: CANSYSSAGGIYNEQFF.

The gene calls are TRBV4-3 and TRBJ1-5, with TRBD1 matching over 7 bases. CDR3 length: 14 amino acids. CDR1 and CDR2 from the germline V gene are LGHNA and YSLEER. Trimming took 5 bases from V and 7 from J; bases not matched to a gene: 8. In DNA, the CDR3 is TGCGCCAGCAGCAAAGGGGGCTCGGAACAGCCCCAGCATTTT. It specifies CASSKGGSEQPQHF.

In regard to this clonotype: At one of its ends the junction is not consistent with the germline gene, which may arise from a read error. This sequence joins TRBV12-3 or TRBV12-4 and TRBJ2-1; 10 bases agree with TRBD2. The CDR3 is 15 amino acids. The CDR3 region is CVSSLASGSRDEQFF. CDR3 coding DNA: TGTGTCAGCAGTTTGGCTAGCGGGAGTCGCGATGAGCAGTTCTTC.

This clonotype was counted only a few times. This rearrangement joins TRBV20-1 to TRBJ1-5; TRBD1 is a possible D gene (6 bases). CDR1 and CDR2 from the germline V gene are DFQATT and SNEGSKA (reference sequence). CDR3 length equals 15 residues. Trimming removed 5 bases at V and 5 bases at J, with 19 bases between. Here the CDR3 reads CSAPPGGQRHQPQHF. CDR3 bases: TGCAGTGCTCCCCCAGGCGGACAGCGACATCAGCCCCAGCATTTT.